The clone carrying this TCR beta chain was observed a few times. Its target is unknown. This entry belongs to a study of T cells after yellow fever vaccination. TCRdb recomputed calls from the 5' RACE reads with MiXCR, one row per CDR3 protein. The sample shows about 350,000 distinct CDR3 sequences, around 8.1% of them seen only once. This CDR3 spans 15 amino acids. Germline assignment: CDR1 SGHTA and CDR2 FQGNSA. V lost 1 base and J 4 bases, leaving 13 bases between the germline ends. General study results and limits: Weaker, the secondary response peaked sooner, at day 5 versus 15.

J is TRBJ1-2 and V is TRBV7-2; D not resolved. The specimen was PBMCs, collected about 49 days after the first yellow fever vaccination. The clonotype comes from a man between 18 and 29 years old who received the YFV17D yellow fever vaccine. CDR3 sequence reads: CASSLDKEGIYGYTF. CDR3 nucleotides: TGTGCCAGCAGCTTAGATAAGGAGGGAATCTATGGCTACACCTTC.